These 31 T cell receptor beta chains originate from one sample sequenced in a study of T cells in Graves' hyperthyroidism and ophthalmopathy. RNA transcripts yielded amplified TCR beta CDR3 regions. First-round RT-PCR targeting the TCR CDR3 was performed with the HTBI primer set. TCRdb itself ran the multiplex PCR reads through MiXCR, one entry per CDR3 protein. The sample shows about 640,000 distinct CDR3 sequences, 14% of them seen only once. Sequencing was done on a sample of blood. The receptor source for this set is a woman in her forties or fifties with Graves' ophthalmopathy.

The gene calls are TRBV5-1 and TRBJ2-5; 8 positions match TRBD2. The CDR3 runs to 15 residues. Germline values: CDR1 SGHRS, CDR2 YFSETQ. The ends lost 6 bases at V and 3 bases at J; junction bases unmatched: 10. CDR3 nucleotides: TGCGCCAGCAACATAGCGGGAACGGGGGAAGAGACCCAGTACTTC. Protein product: CASNIAGTGEETQYF.

This clonotype was counted many times. The chain joins TRBV5-1 to TRBJ2-4, with 9 bases that match TRBD1. The CDR3 extends over 14 amino acids. With 4 bases clipped from V and 9 bases from J, the junction kept 8 bases outside the gene matches. The germline V gene encodes CDR1 SGHRS and CDR2 YFSETQ. For the CDR3, the DNA is TGCGCCAGCAGCCCTACAGGGGGCTCGACCATTCAGTACTTC. Translated, it gives CASSPTGGSTIQYF. Full variable domain (remainder filled in from reference TRBV5-1 and TRBJ2-4): KAGVTQTPRYLIKTRGQQVTLSCSPISGHRSVSWYQQTPGQGLQFLFEYFSETQRNKGNFPGRFSGRQFSNSRSEMNVSTLELGDSALYLCASSPTGGSTIQYFGAGTRLSVL.

At least ten counts were recorded for this clonotype. V gene TRBV30 combines with J gene TRBJ2-1; no clear D gene. The CDR3 runs 13 residues. CDR1 and CDR2 (germline): GTSNPN, SVGIG (reference sequence). Trimming took off 0 bases at V and 5 bases at J, with 8 bases between the two ends. The CDR3 region has the DNA TGTGCCTGGAGTGTCGTAGGTAACAATGAGCAGTTCTTC. It is translated as CAWSVVGNNEQFF.

The V gene is TRBV3-1, the J gene TRBJ2-2; tentatively, D is TRBD2 (5 bases). V was shortened by 7 bases and J by 6 bases, with 12 bases between the two germline ends. Germline assignment: CDR1 LGHDT and CDR2 YNNKEL (reference sequence). The CDR3 sequence is 13 residues long. The CDR3 loop is CASTGTPPGELFF. In DNA form, the CDR3 reads TGTGCCAGCACGGGAACCCCGCCCGGGGAGCTGTTTTTT. Based on the CDR3 plus reference TRBV3-1 and TRBJ2-2, the full variable domain is DTAVSQTPKYLVTQMGNDKSIKCEQNLGHDTMYWYKQDSKKFLKIMFSYNNKELIINETVPNRFSPKSPDKAHLNLHINSLELGDSAVYFCASTGTPPGELFFGEGSRLTVL.

The chain is built from TRBV4-1 and TRBJ2-5; the match to TRBD2 covers 12 bases. V gave up 4 bases and J gave up 4 bases; unmatched junction bases: 4. The CDR3 runs 15 residues. Germline V gene lookup returns CDR1 MGHRA and CDR2 YSYEKL. This chain's CDR3 is CASSRRLAGAETQYF. In nucleotides, the CDR3 is TGCGCCAGCAGCCGTCGACTAGCGGGAGCAGAGACCCAGTACTTC.

This clonotype was recorded a few times. The chain is built from TRBV29-1 and TRBJ2-2; possible D gene TRBD1, 6 bases. Deletions cut 6 bases from V and 3 bases from J, with 17 bases between. The germline V gene has CDR1 SQVTM and CDR2 ANQGSEA. The CDR3 is 15 amino acids. CDR3 coding DNA: TGCAGCGTAGCCCGGGCAGGGGTGGACACCGGGGAGCTGTTTTTT. It encodes CSVARAGVDTGELFF.

This clonotype has just a few counts. The chain has TRBV19 and TRBJ1-5, with 7 bases that match TRBD1. This CDR3 region has 13 residues. Trimming at V came to 10 bases and at J to 3 bases, leaving 6 bases not matched to a gene. Per germline, CDR1 LNHDA and CDR2 SQIVND (reference sequence). DNA of the CDR3: TGTGCCACCGAGGGACAGTTCAATCAGCCCCAGCATTTT. Its protein product is CATEGQFNQPQHF. Together with reference TRBV19 and TRBJ1-5, the CDR3 gives the full variable domain: DGGITQSPKYLFRKEGQNVTLSCEQNLNHDAMYWYRQDPGQGLRLIYYSQIVNDFQKGDIAEGYSVSREKKESFPLTVTSAQKNPTAFYLCATEGQFNQPQHFGDGTRLSIL.

Of note for this clonotype: This may stem from a read error, because a much larger clone lies one nucleotide away. V and J are TRBV20-1 and TRBJ2-5; tentative D call: TRBD1 (6 bases). Between the trimmed V and J ends, which lost 2 bases and 7 bases, there was a span of 11 bases. CDR1 and CDR2 from the germline V gene are DFQATT and SNEGSKA (reference sequence). The CDR3 has 12 amino acids. CDR3 amino acids: CSARSGEGTQYF. In DNA form, the CDR3 reads TGCAGTGCTAGATCAGGGGAAGGGACCCAGTACTTC.

A word on this clonotype: Given a much more abundant clone one base away, this may be a read error. This chain joins TRBV28 and TRBJ1-2; D is ambiguous. The germline gives CDR1 MDHEN, CDR2 SYDVKM. This CDR3 spans 11 amino acids. V lost 5 bases and J 8 bases, leaving 9 bases between the germline ends. The CDR3 DNA sequence: TGTGCCAGCAGTACGCGAGGCGGCTACACCTTC. Translation gives CASSTRGGYTF.

This clonotype was detected ten times or more. The CDR3 loop is CASSDLSTGGLNIQYF. CDR3 DNA: TGTGCCAGCAGTGATCTGAGTACAGGGGGGTTAAACATTCAGTACTTC. The chain has TRBV2 and TRBJ2-4; 8 nucleotides line up with TRBD1. CDR3 length equals 16 residues. Germline CDR1 SNHLY, CDR2 FYNNEI. V lost 3 bases and J lost 6; bases outside the gene matches: 10.

V is TRBV6-2 or TRBV6-3 and J is TRBJ1-4; 8 bases are shared with TRBD1. Germline CDR1 is MNHEY and CDR2 is SVGEGT. This CDR3 is 15 amino acids long. V shed 5 bases, J shed 3 bases, and the junction held 5 bases outside the gene matches. The CDR3 protein is CASSPGQVSNEKLFF. The CDR3 DNA follows: TGTGCCAGCAGTCCGGGACAGGTGTCTAATGAAAAACTGTTTTTT.

V and J are TRBV27 and TRBJ1-6; 7 bases map to TRBD1. Losses at the gene ends were 2 bases for V and 8 bases for J; bases not matched to a gene: 6. Per germline, CDR1 MNHEY and CDR2 SMNVEV (reference sequence). The CDR3 loop spans 15 amino acids. The CDR3 here is CASSLLGQVYSPLHF. In nucleotides, the CDR3 is TGTGCCAGCAGTTTACTTGGACAGGTTTATTCACCCCTCCACTTT.

CDR3: CASSIGTGGDTEAFF. The CDR3 DNA follows: TGTGCCAGCAGCATAGGGACAGGGGGGGACACTGAAGCTTTCTTT. The V and J genes are TRBV12-3 or TRBV12-4 and TRBJ1-1, with 11 bases identical to TRBD1. V shed 6 bases and J 3 bases; nucleotides not matched to a gene: 6. The CDR3 has 15 residues.

Concerning this clonotype itself: A much more abundant neighbour one base away suggests this may be a read error. The chain combines TRBV24-1 with TRBJ2-2, with 10 bases lining up with TRBD1. The trim removed 3 bases at V and 6 bases at J, leaving 15 bases unmatched. The germline V gene has CDR1 KGHDR and CDR2 SFDVKD. This CDR3 has 19 amino acids. The CDR3 region has the DNA TGTGCCACCAGTGATCCGGGGGGGACAGGGGAAGTGTACGCCGGGGAGCTGTTTTTT. Translated: CATSDPGGTGEVYAGELFF.

The V and J genes are TRBV2 and TRBJ2-3, with D possibly TRBD2 on 5 matching bases. The germline V gene encodes CDR1 SNHLY and CDR2 FYNNEI. Between the trimmed V and J ends, which lost 6 bases and 4 bases, there was a span of 8 bases. The length of the CDR3 is 12 residues. The CDR3: CASRDWADTQYF. CDR3 in DNA: TGTGCCAGCAGGGACTGGGCAGATACGCAGTATTTT.

This clonotype was seen ten or more times. This chain uses TRBV7-9 with TRBJ2-5; possibly TRBD1 for D (6 bases). CDR1 and CDR2 (germline): SEHNR, FQNEAQ (reference sequence). This CDR3 contains 16 residues. V gave up 4 bases and J gave up 3 bases, with 18 bases separating them. For the CDR3, the DNA is TGTGCCAGCAGCTATGGCAGGGGTACAAACGAAGAGACCCAGTACTTC. Translated: CASSYGRGTNEETQYF.

This clonotype occurred a few times. The chain recombines TRBV20-1 with TRBJ2-5; D tentatively fits TRBD1 or TRBD2 (5 bases each). With 6 bases removed from V and 9 bases from J, the gap between germline ends came to 29 bases. This CDR3 has 16 residues. Per the germline V gene, CDR1 is DFQATT and CDR2 is SNEGSKA (reference sequence). CDR3 sequence (DNA): TGCAGTGCCTCCGCCGACAGCCTCGATTCGGGGTCGGCCCAGTACTTC. It encodes CSASADSLDSGSAQYF.

The chain links TRBV5-1 to TRBJ2-1, with a possible D match to TRBD1 (6 bases). V shed 5 bases and J shed 15 bases, with 15 bases lying between them. Germline loops: CDR1 SGHRS, CDR2 YFSETQ. This CDR3 contains 11 residues. The CDR3, as DNA: TGCGCCAGCAGAACCCGGGACACGTCGTTCTTC. It specifies CASRTRDTSFF.

The V call is TRBV4-2, the J call TRBJ2-2; D remains ambiguous. Trimming stripped 0 bases from V and 3 bases from J, with 5 bases between. The CDR3 covers 14 residues. Germline CDR1 and CDR2: LGHNA and YNFKEQ. This CDR3 reads CASSQDDDTGELFF. CDR3 sequence (DNA): TGTGCCAGCAGCCAAGATGACGACACCGGGGAGCTGTTTTTT.

This clonotype was found many times. V is TRBV7-9 and J is TRBJ2-7; D call uncertain. CDR3 length equals 14 residues. Trimming took 1 base from V and 2 from J, leaving 9 bases between them. Germline CDR1 and CDR2: SEHNR and FQNEAQ (reference sequence). The CDR3 DNA reads TGTGCCAGCAGCTTAGATGGAACTACCTACGAGCAGTACTTC. It yields the protein CASSLDGTTYEQYF.

This clonotype has a handful of counts. In nucleotides, the CDR3 is TGTGCCAGCAGCGTAGTTGACAGCGCCACAGATACGCAGTATTTT. It translates to CASSVVDSATDTQYF. The chain carries TRBV9 and TRBJ2-3; D is possibly TRBD1 (5 bases). Per the germline V gene, CDR1 is SGDLS and CDR2 is YYNGEE. This CDR3 contains 15 residues. Deletions cut 0 bases from V and 2 bases from J, with 10 bases between.

This clonotype was observed at least ten times. The CDR3 DNA sequence: TGTGCCAGCTCACTAAACCGGGAAGAAGCTTTCTTT. It specifies CASSLNREEAFF. This chain uses TRBV18 with TRBJ1-1; D is unclear. The CDR3 runs 12 residues. The V end was cut by 4 bases, the J end by 8 bases, with 11 bases between. The germline V gene encodes CDR1 KGHSH and CDR2 LQKENI.

This clonotype was seen ten or more times. The CDR3 DNA sequence: TGTGCCAGCTCACCAAGGCTAGCCACAGATACGCAGTATTTT. Its translation: CASSPRLATDTQYF. The rearrangement links TRBV18 to TRBJ2-3; a weak D match, TRBD2 (5 bases). This CDR3 is 14 amino acids long. The germline V gene encodes CDR1 KGHSH and CDR2 LQKENI. V was shortened by 2 bases and J by 2 bases, with 8 bases between the two germline ends.

This clonotype was recorded many times. The V call is TRBV2, the J call TRBJ1-1; D not certain. V shed 7 bases and J shed 1 base, with 10 bases lying between them. CDR3 length: 13 residues. Germline V gene data show CDR1 as SNHLY and CDR2 as FYNNEI. CDR3 nucleotides: TGTGCCAGCATATTGGGAAGGAACACTGAAGCTTTCTTT. Translated: CASILGRNTEAFF. Variable domain in full (rest from reference TRBV2 and TRBJ1-1): EPEVTQTPSHQVTQMGQEVILRCVPISNHLYFYWYRQILGQKVEFLVSFYNNEISEKSEIFDDQFSVERPDGSNFTLKIRSTKLEDSAMYFCASILGRNTEAFFGQGTRLTVV.

Ten or more counts support this clonotype. This rearrangement joins TRBV2 to TRBJ1-1, with D unclear. With 3 bases removed from V and 3 bases from J, the gap between germline ends came to 11 bases. The CDR3 extends over 14 amino acids. Germline V gene data show CDR1 as SNHLY and CDR2 as FYNNEI. CDR3 in amino acids: CASSDGSGYTEAFF. Here the CDR3 DNA reads TGTGCCAGCAGTGATGGGTCGGGGTACACTGAAGCTTTCTTT.

The table lists this clonotype with a few counts. The chain employs TRBV2 and TRBJ2-3; 11 bases line up with TRBD2. The V gene end was trimmed by 1 base and the J gene end by 3 bases; junction bases not matched to a gene: 3. The CDR3 extends over 16 amino acids. From germline, CDR1 is SNHLY and CDR2 FYNNEI. In DNA form, the CDR3 reads TGTGCCAGCAGTGAAGGGGTAGCGGGAGGGACAGATACGCAGTATTTT. Its protein product is CASSEGVAGGTDTQYF.

This clonotype was observed at least ten times. The chain has TRBV11-2 and TRBJ2-7; no reliable D call. V gave up 2 bases and J gave up 7 bases, with 15 bases separating them. This CDR3 is built from 14 residues. Germline CDR1 is SGHAT and CDR2 is FQNNGV. CDR3 sequence: CASSLIYSEDEQYF. DNA for the CDR3: TGTGCCAGCAGCTTAATTTACTCAGAGGATGAGCAGTACTTC.

This clonotype appeared many times. CDR3: CASSSGQGGGEQYF. The CDR3 nucleotides are TGTGCCAGCAGTTCCGGACAGGGGGGCGGCGAGCAGTACTTC. The chain is built from TRBV28 and TRBJ2-7; 10 nucleotides agree with TRBD1. The length of the CDR3 is 14 residues. Per germline, CDR1 MDHEN and CDR2 SYDVKM. With 4 bases clipped from V and 6 bases from J, the junction kept 6 bases outside the gene matches.

This clonotype was observed many times. V is TRBV29-1 and J is TRBJ2-7, with 7 bases that match TRBD1. This CDR3 is 12 amino acids long. Germline-derived CDR1 and CDR2 are SQVTM and ANQGSEA. The V segment lost 7 bases and the J segment 2 bases; nucleotides outside the gene matches: 5. The CDR3 DNA sequence: TGCAGCGCCGAAGGGACAGCCTACGAGCAGTACTTC. Residues: CSAEGTAYEQYF.

The table lists this clonotype with many counts. J is TRBJ2-7 and V is TRBV11-2; TRBD1 aligns across 8 bases. Looked up from germline, CDR1 is SGHAT and CDR2 is FQNNGV. The CDR3 length is 15 residues. Losses at the gene ends were 5 bases for V and 2 bases for J; bases not matched to a gene: 8. This CDR3 is CASSHRTGSAYEQYF. The CDR3 DNA sequence: TGTGCCAGCAGCCATAGGACAGGGAGTGCCTACGAGCAGTACTTC. Using reference TRBV11-2 and TRBJ2-7 for the parts outside the CDR3, the full variable domain is EAGVAQSPRYKIIEKRQSVAFWCNPISGHATLYWYQQILGQGPKLLIQFQNNGVVDDSQLPKDRFSAERLKGVDSTLKIQPAKLEDSAVYLCASSHRTGSAYEQYFGPGTRLTVT.

The genes are TRBV10-3 and TRBJ2-3; 13 positions agree with TRBD2. The germline gives CDR1 ENHRY, CDR2 SYGVKD. The CDR3 is 14 amino acids. V lost 4 bases and J lost 6; bases outside the gene matches: 1. CDR3 residues: CAISATSGRDTQYF. CDR3 nucleotide sequence: TGTGCCATCAGTGCGACTAGCGGGAGGGATACGCAGTATTTT.